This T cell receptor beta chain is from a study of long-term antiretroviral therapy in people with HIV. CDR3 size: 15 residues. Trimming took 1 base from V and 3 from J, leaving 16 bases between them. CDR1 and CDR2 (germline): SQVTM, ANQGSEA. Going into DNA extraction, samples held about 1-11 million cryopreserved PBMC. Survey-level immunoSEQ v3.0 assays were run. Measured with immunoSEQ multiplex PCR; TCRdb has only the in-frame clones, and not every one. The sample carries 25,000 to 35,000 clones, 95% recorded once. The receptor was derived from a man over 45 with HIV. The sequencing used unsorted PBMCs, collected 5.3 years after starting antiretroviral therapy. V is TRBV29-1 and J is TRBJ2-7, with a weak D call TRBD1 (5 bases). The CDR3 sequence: CSVEVITRQGYEQYF. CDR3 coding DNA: TGCAGCGTTGAAGTAATTACCCGGCAGGGCTACGAGCAGTACTTC.